These T cell receptor beta chains were read from a single sample in a study of regulatory T cells in long-lasting Graves disease. TCRdb reprocessed the multiplex PCR reads via MiXCR and lists one record per CDR3 protein. The sample consists of 680,000 or so distinct CDR3 sequences, about 15% of them appearing once. This sample was shared with a second study, whose subject was T cells in Graves' hyperthyroidism and ophthalmopathy.

This specimen consisted of peripheral blood mononuclear cells (PBMCs), obtained at new diagnosis, from a patient treated with antithyroid drugs. The source is a woman aged 25 to 45 with Graves disease. The CDR3 runs from the conserved cysteine through the conserved F or W. The D gene is left open where the match is weak. Clone size is shown for a subset of rows, as once, few, many or a class of expanded clone.

clone_size | j_call | v_call | d_call | cdr3_aa | cdr3_nt
many | TRBJ2-7 | TRBV12-3/TRBV12-4 | - | CASTEGVTAYEQYF | TGTGCCAGCACCGAGGGGGTGACAGCCTACGAGCAGTACTTC
many | TRBJ2-7 | TRBV11-2 | TRBD2 | CASSPRDYLSYEQYF | TGTGCCAGCAGCCCAAGGGACTATCTATCCTACGAGCAGTACTTC
few | TRBJ2-7 | TRBV20-1 | - | CSARGFLGEATEQYF | TGCAGTGCTAGAGGATTCTTAGGGGAGGCCACCGAGCAGTACTTC
many | TRBJ2-2 | TRBV5-1 | TRBD2 | CASSLGLAGSNTGELFF | TGCGCCAGCAGCTTAGGCCTAGCGGGATCTAACACCGGGGAGCTGTTTTTT
- | TRBJ1-5 | TRBV24-1 | TRBD1 | CATSDPDRGNQPQHF | TGTGCCACCAGTGATCCGGACAGGGGAAATCAGCCCCAGCATTTT
many | TRBJ2-3 | TRBV11-1 | TRBD1 | CASSRGQITDTQYF | TGTGCCAGCAGCCGGGGACAGATCACAGATACGCAGTATTTT
many | TRBJ1-1 | TRBV6-1 | - | CASKSGRMNTEAFF | TGTGCCAGCAAATCGGGGAGAATGAACACTGAAGCTTTCTTT
many | TRBJ1-3 | TRBV28 | TRBD1 | CASRLQGSYTIYF | TGTGCCAGCAGGCTACAGGGGTCCTACACCATATATTTT
- | TRBJ1-4 | TRBV19 | - | CASSFSGTSNEKLFF | TGTGCCAGTAGTTTCTCCGGGACCTCTAATGAAAAACTGTTTTTT
few | TRBJ1-3 | TRBV29-1 | - | CSVASRGAENTIYF | TGCAGCGTTGCGTCGCGGGGTGCTGAAAACACCATATATTTT
many | TRBJ2-5 | TRBV28 | - | CASSYLDAQYF | TGTGCCAGCAGTTACCTAGATGCCCAGTACTTC
many | TRBJ2-1 | TRBV27 | - | CASSLSTVLGGNEQFF | TGTGCCAGCAGTTTATCCACAGTGTTGGGTGGCAATGAGCAGTTCTTC
few | TRBJ1-1 | TRBV3-1 | TRBD1 | CASSQAPGQRAFF | TGTGCCAGCAGCCAAGCGCCGGGACAGAGGGCTTTCTTT
- | TRBJ2-1 | TRBV25-1 | TRBD2 | CASSDSGLGHYNEQFF | TGTGCCAGCAGTGACTCGGGACTAGGGCACTACAATGAGCAGTTCTTC
many | TRBJ1-1 | TRBV30 | - | CAWSVPREAFF | TGTGCCTGGAGTGTACCCAGGGAAGCTTTCTTT
- | TRBJ1-4 | TRBV20-1 | - | CSARDAEDSREKLFF | TGCAGTGCTAGAGATGCGGAGGACAGCCGAGAAAAACTGTTTTTT
few | TRBJ2-7 | TRBV25-1 | - | CASTLTNSYEQYF | TGTGCCAGCACCCTAACGAATTCCTACGAGCAGTACTTC
- | TRBJ2-3 | TRBV7-9 | TRBD2 | CASSQGSGSVDTQYF | TGTGCCAGCAGCCAGGGTAGCGGGAGTGTAGATACGCAGTATTTT
few | TRBJ2-5 | TRBV10-3 | - | CAIRGGLSVGEETQYF | TGTGCCATCAGAGGGGGGTTGTCGGTGGGAGAGGAGACCCAGTACTTC
- | TRBJ2-7 | TRBV28 | - | CASSPTKWGTHSYEQYF | TGTGCCAGCAGTCCAACTAAGTGGGGGACACACTCCTACGAGCAGTACTTC
few | TRBJ2-1 | TRBV29-1 | TRBD1 | CSVVRDRGPNEQFF | TGCAGCGTTGTACGGGACAGGGGTCCCAATGAGCAGTTCTTC
few | TRBJ2-2 | TRBV29-1 | - | CSVAGDPNTGELFF | TGCAGCGTTGCAGGGGACCCGAACACCGGGGAGCTGTTTTTT
many | TRBJ1-4 | TRBV7-8 | - | CASSLGNSFLEKLFF | TGTGCCAGCAGCTTAGGAAACAGCTTCTTGGAAAAACTGTTTTTT
- | TRBJ1-2 | TRBV6-4 | - | CASSVQEGQNYGYTF | TGTGCCAGCAGTGTGCAGGAGGGCCAAAACTATGGCTACACCTTC
few | TRBJ2-5 | TRBV3-1 | - | CASSPGPQEAETQYF | TGTGCCAGCAGCCCAGGACCCCAGGAAGCAGAGACCCAGTACTTC
many | TRBJ1-5 | TRBV12-3/TRBV12-4 | - | CASSLVWDQPQHF | TGTGCCAGCAGTTTGGTGTGGGATCAGCCCCAGCATTTT
many | TRBJ1-2 | TRBV28 | - | CASSLSGGYGYTF | TGTGCCAGCAGCTTATCGGGGGGCTATGGCTACACCTTC
- | TRBJ1-2 | TRBV24-1 | - | CATSESGMNYGYTF | TGTGCCACCAGTGAATCCGGGATGAACTATGGCTACACCTTC
- | TRBJ2-5 | TRBV29-1 | TRBD1 | CSAQQGMRETQYF | TGCAGCGCCCAACAGGGGATGCGCGAGACCCAGTACTTC
many | TRBJ1-6 | TRBV11-2 | - | CASSLWENSPLHF | TGTGCCAGCAGCTTATGGGAGAATTCACCCCTCCACTTT
many | TRBJ1-1 | TRBV12-3/TRBV12-4 | - | CASSPPPLLDTEAFF | TGTGCCAGCAGTCCGCCTCCGTTGTTGGACACTGAAGCTTTCTTT
- | TRBJ2-1 | TRBV19 | TRBD2 | CASRIWTSGRREQFF | TGTGCCAGTAGAATCTGGACTAGCGGGAGAAGGGAGCAGTTCTTC
many | TRBJ2-2 | TRBV2 | - | CASRMEATVNTGELFF | TGTGCCAGCAGGATGGAGGCAACCGTGAACACCGGGGAGCTGTTTTTT
few | TRBJ2-7 | TRBV2 | - | CASKLGGSSYEQYF | TGTGCCAGCAAATTGGGGGGTTCCTCCTACGAGCAGTACTTC
- | TRBJ2-1 | TRBV7-2 | - | CASSRQDLSLNEQFF | TGTGCCAGCAGCCGACAGGACCTTTCTCTGAATGAGCAGTTCTTC
many | TRBJ2-3 | TRBV20-1 | - | CSARNLVGDTQYF | TGCAGTGCTAGAAACCTGGTGGGGGATACGCAGTATTTT
- | TRBJ2-7 | TRBV4-2 | TRBD2 | CASSQGTSGRSGEQYF | TGTGCCAGCAGCCAAGGTACTAGCGGGAGATCAGGAGAGCAGTACTTC
- | TRBJ2-3 | TRBV3-1 | - | CASSQWSAGTDTQYF | TGTGCCAGCAGCCAATGGTCGGCGGGGACAGATACGCAGTATTTT
few | TRBJ2-3 | TRBV30 | TRBD1 | CAWDRATDTQYF | TGTGCCTGGGACAGGGCGACAGATACGCAGTATTTT
- | TRBJ1-3 | TRBV30 | - | CAWTRQEVAGNTIYF | TGTGCCTGGACCCGACAGGAGGTCGCTGGAAACACCATATATTTT
many | TRBJ2-1 | TRBV20-1 | TRBD2 | CSAMTSGNEQFF | TGCAGTGCTATGACTAGCGGCAATGAGCAGTTCTTC
- | TRBJ2-4 | TRBV29-1 | - | CSVKVAPNKGGKNIQYF | TGCAGCGTCAAGGTGGCGCCCAATAAGGGCGGCAAAAACATTCAGTACTTC
few | TRBJ1-1 | TRBV25-1 | - | CASSELVTTEAFF | TGTGCCAGCAGTGAATTGGTGACAACTGAAGCTTTCTTT
few | TRBJ2-7 | TRBV10-3 | TRBD1 | CAISGTGEQYF | TGTGCCATCAGTGGGACAGGGGAGCAGTACTTC
few | TRBJ2-3 | TRBV7-9 | - | CASSSGRQFDTQYF | TGTGCCAGCAGCTCTGGACGGCAGTTCGATACGCAGTATTTT
- | TRBJ2-1 | TRBV27 | - | CASRRLDPDNEQFF | TGTGCCAGCAGACGACTAGATCCCGACAATGAGCAGTTCTTC
many | TRBJ2-2 | TRBV28 | - | CASRETGFWTGELFF | TGTGCCAGCAGGGAAACAGGCTTCTGGACCGGGGAGCTGTTTTTT
- | TRBJ2-7 | TRBV7-9 | TRBD2 | CASSLGSGRLVFEQYF | TGTGCCAGCAGCTTAGGTAGCGGGAGGTTAGTCTTCGAGCAGTACTTC
few | TRBJ2-2 | TRBV20-1 | TRBD2 | CSAISLAGAITGELFF | TGCAGTGCTATTTCACTAGCGGGAGCGATCACCGGGGAGCTGTTTTTT
- | TRBJ2-5 | TRBV7-2 | - | CASSQDPWGETQYF | TGTGCCAGCAGCCAAGACCCATGGGGTGAGACCCAGTACTTC
- | TRBJ1-2 | TRBV9 | - | CASSVQGFTGYTF | TGTGCCAGCAGCGTTCAGGGTTTCACTGGCTACACCTTC
few | TRBJ1-5 | TRBV27 | TRBD1 | CASSPLFVRGRNQPQHF | TGTGCCAGCAGTCCCCTCTTCGTCAGGGGGCGAAATCAGCCCCAGCATTTT
- | TRBJ2-1 | TRBV2 | - | CASSENSWLYNEQFF | TGTGCCAGCAGTGAAAACAGTTGGCTCTACAATGAGCAGTTCTTC
many | TRBJ2-3 | TRBV7-2 | TRBD2 | CASSLARENWDTQYF | TGTGCCAGCAGCTTAGCGCGGGAGAATTGGGATACGCAGTATTTT
many | TRBJ2-7 | TRBV28 | - | CASSLDSLVREQYF | TGTGCCAGCAGCCTCGACTCCCTCGTACGCGAGCAGTACTTC
- | TRBJ1-2 | TRBV6-4 | - | CASSEIQGYGYTF | TGTGCCAGCAGTGAAATACAGGGTTATGGCTACACCTTC
few | TRBJ1-5 | TRBV7-9 | - | CASSLGTPENQPQHF | TGTGCCAGCAGCTTAGGTACTCCAGAAAATCAGCCCCAGCATTTT
few | TRBJ1-1 | TRBV16 | TRBD1 | CASSQRTGVDTEAFF | TGTGCCAGCAGCCAAAGGACAGGAGTCGACACTGAAGCTTTCTTT
many | TRBJ1-1 | TRBV7-2 | - | CASSLGQAHTEAFF | TGTGCCAGCAGCTTAGGACAGGCCCACACTGAAGCTTTCTTT